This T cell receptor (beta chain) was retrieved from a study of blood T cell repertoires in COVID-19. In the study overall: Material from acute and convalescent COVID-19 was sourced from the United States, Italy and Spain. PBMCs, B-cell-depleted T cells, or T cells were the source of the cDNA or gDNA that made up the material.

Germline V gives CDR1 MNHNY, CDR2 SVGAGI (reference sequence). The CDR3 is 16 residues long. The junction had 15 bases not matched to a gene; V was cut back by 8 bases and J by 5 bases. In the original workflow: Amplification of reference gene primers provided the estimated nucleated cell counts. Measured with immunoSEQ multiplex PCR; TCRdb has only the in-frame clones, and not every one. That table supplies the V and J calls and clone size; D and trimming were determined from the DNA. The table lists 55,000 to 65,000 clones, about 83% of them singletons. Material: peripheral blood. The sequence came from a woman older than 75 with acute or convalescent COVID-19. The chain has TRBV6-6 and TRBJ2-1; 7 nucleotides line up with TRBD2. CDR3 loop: CASFPHLAGLDNEQFF. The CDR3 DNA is TGTGCCAGCTTCCCGCACTTAGCGGGTCTCGACAATGAGCAGTTCTTC.